Sequencing of this T cell receptor (beta chain) was carried out in a study of molecular identifiers for immune sequencing clone quantification. Study information: Four of five splits of RNA from roughly 18,000 or 92,000 naive CD8 cells were sequenced in replicates.

This clonotype was recorded many times. V lost 3 bases and J 5 bases, leaving 8 bases between the germline ends. The CDR3 has 12 residues. CDR1 is GTSNPN, CDR2 SVGIG, per germline (reference sequence). Preparation of the bulk TCR libraries relied on previously described methods and listed TCR primers. One entry per CDR3 protein, called by TCRdb with MiXCR from the PCR reads. Of approximately 500,000 distinct CDR3 sequences listed, 20% to 25% were seen once; the top ten hold about 0.78%. Material: naive CD8+ T cells from blood, with Jurkat cell RNA spiked in. The sample's subset: FACS-sorted CD8+CD4-CCR7+CD45RA+ naive T cells. The clonotype was recovered from a human donor in good health. Some libraries in this study had Jurkat cell RNA spiked in. The chain recombines TRBV30 with TRBJ2-1; D remains ambiguous. This chain's CDR3 is CAWSPVNNEQFF. The CDR3 nucleotides read TGTGCCTGGAGCCCCGTAAACAATGAGCAGTTCTTC.